The 13 T cell receptor beta chains in this list originate from one sample, sequenced in a study of read filtering for tumor transcriptome and immune sequencing. The library was built from about 400 ng RNA with molecular barcoded adaptors for alpha/delta and beta/gamma chains. In TCRdb, the reads were re-called with MiXCR into one record per CDR3 protein. The table records 60,000 to 75,000 distinct CDR3 sequences, approximately 19% of them present only once. What was sequenced was a population of CD138-negative cells sorted from bone marrow. Receptor source: a donor aged 40 or over with multiple myeloma.

This clonotype has a count of ten or more. This rearrangement joins TRBV7-2 to TRBJ1-1, with TRBD1 matching over 8 bases. The CDR3 is 12 residues long. The V segment lost 8 bases and the J segment 3 bases; nucleotides outside the gene matches: 2. Germline CDR1 is SGHTA and CDR2 is FQGNSA. CDR3 protein: CASSGGHTEAFF. The CDR3 bases are TGTGCCAGCTCAGGGGGCCACACTGAAGCTTTCTTT.

Note on this clonotype: This may arise from a read error, as a much more abundant clone is one base away. The chain recombines TRBV20-1 with TRBJ2-3; a weak D match, TRBD2 (6 bases). Germline CDR1 DFQATT, CDR2 SNEGSKA (reference sequence). The CDR3 extends over 15 amino acids. Trimming pared 5 bases from V and 2 bases from J, leaving 17 bases between. The CDR3 spells CSAGEYGGDTDTQYF. CDR3 in DNA: TGCAGTGCTGGGGAGTATGGCGGGGACACAGATACGCAGTATTTT.

This clonotype was picked up many times. The chain carries TRBV29-1 and TRBJ2-7, with TRBD1 matching 11 bases. The CDR3 consists of 13 residues. CDR1 is SQVTM and CDR2 is ANQGSEA in the germline V gene. Trimming cost V 3 bases and J 5 bases; bases outside gene matches: 3. The CDR3 here is CSVEGTGGNEQYF. The CDR3 bases are TGCAGCGTTGAGGGGACAGGGGGGAACGAGCAGTACTTC.

This clonotype was seen repeatedly, ten times or more. This chain joins TRBV5-1 and TRBJ2-2; the D gene could be TRBD1 or TRBD2 (5 bases each). V was pared by 1 base and J by 2 bases, with 12 bases between. The germline CDR1 and CDR2 sequences are SGHRS and YFSETQ. The CDR3 consists of 16 residues. This CDR3 reads CASSLFGTANTGELFF. CDR3 DNA: TGCGCCAGCAGCTTGTTTGGGACGGCAAACACCGGGGAGCTGTTTTTT.

Of note for this clonotype: Relative to the germline gene, one junction end is altered; a read error may explain this. The V gene is TRBV5-4, the J gene TRBJ2-6; weak D call: TRBD1 (5 bases). The CDR3 covers 15 residues. Germline V gene data show CDR1 as SGHNT and CDR2 as YYREEE (reference sequence). The CDR3 sequence is CASSPTTSGANGLTF. In nucleotides, the CDR3 is TGTGCCAGCAGCCCCACGACCTCTGGGGCCAACGGCCTGACTTTC.

Comments on this clonotype: Germline and junction disagree at one end, which may indicate a read error. The CDR3 DNA follows: TGTGCCAGTAGTTACGGGCAGTTACCTAACAATGAGCAGTTCTTC. Protein product: CASSYGQLPNNEQFF. This sequence joins TRBV6-5 and TRBJ2-1; D gene unclear. The length of the CDR3 is 15 residues. From germline, CDR1 is MNHEY and CDR2 SVGAGI.

In this sample, this clonotype turned up a few times. This rearrangement joins TRBV5-1 to TRBJ2-5; D is perhaps TRBD2 (5 bases). Germline loops: CDR1 SGHRS, CDR2 YFSETQ. This CDR3 has 13 amino acids. V was clipped by 1 base and J by 3 bases, with 7 bases between them. The CDR3 loop is CASSLMGEETQYF. DNA of the CDR3: TGCGCCAGCAGCTTGATGGGAGAAGAGACCCAGTACTTC. Full variable domain (outside the CDR3, taken from reference TRBV5-1 and TRBJ2-5): KAGVTQTPRYLIKTRGQQVTLSCSPISGHRSVSWYQQTPGQGLQFLFEYFSETQRNKGNFPGRFSGRQFSNSRSEMNVSTLELGDSALYLCASSLMGEETQYFGPGTRLLVL.

As concerns this clonotype: Just one base apart from a much larger clone, this may be a read error. A read error is likely, as this CDR3 ends without the conserved phenylalanine or tryptophan. This rearrangement joins TRBV7-2 to TRBJ2-3; 8 bases align to TRBD2. The CDR3 contains 16 residues. V lost 4 bases to trimming and J lost 1 base; unmatched junction nucleotides: 7. Germline V lookup: CDR1 SGHTA, CDR2 FQGNSA. CDR3 coding DNA: TGTGCCAGCAGCTATAAACGGGGGGGGGGCACAGATACGCAGTATTTA. It specifies CASSYKRGGGTDTQYL.

This clonotype has ten or more counts. J is TRBJ2-7 and V is TRBV7-8, with a possible D match to TRBD1 (5 bases). The V gene's germline CDR1 is SGHVS and CDR2 FQNEAQ. This CDR3 is built from 15 residues. The V end was cut by 2 bases, the J end by 1 base, with 12 bases between. CDR3 residues: CASSLSTALSYEQYF. CDR3 nucleotide sequence: TGTGCCAGCAGCTTATCGACAGCACTATCCTACGAGCAGTACTTC. Variable domain in full (rest from reference TRBV7-8 and TRBJ2-7): GAGVSQSPRYKVAKRGQDVALRCDPISGHVSLFWYQQALGQGPEFLTYFQNEAQLDKSGLPSDRFFAERPEGSVSTLKIQRTQQEDSAVYLCASSLSTALSYEQYFGPGTRLTVT.

This clonotype has a count of ten or more. The rearrangement uses TRBV6-1 and TRBJ1-1; D call uncertain. CDR1 MNHNS and CDR2 SASEGT come from the germline V gene. This CDR3 is built from 12 residues. Deletions cut 6 bases from V and 4 bases from J, with 9 bases between. DNA of the CDR3: TGTGCCAGCAGCGGGGTGGCCACTGAAGCTTTCTTT. This sequence encodes CASSGVATEAFF.

V and J are TRBV21-1 and TRBJ2-1; TRBD1, the table's D call, lacks a check against the DNA. TRBV21-1 is a pseudogene locus. The CDR3 is made up of 17 amino acids. This CDR3 reads CASSKSQEGGLHNEQFF. CDR3 DNA sequence: TGTGCCAGCAGCAAAAGTCAGGAAGGGGGCTTACACAATGAGCAGTTCTTC.

This clonotype was counted at least ten times. The J gene is TRBJ2-5, the V gene TRBV6-2 or TRBV6-3, with 10 positions matching TRBD2. This CDR3 has 18 amino acids. The junction had 15 bases not matched to a gene; V was cut back by 7 bases and J by 1 base. Looked up from germline, CDR1 is MNHEY and CDR2 is SVGEGT. The CDR3 sequence: CASTTRFQREGPQETQYF. The CDR3, as DNA: TGTGCCAGCACTACAAGATTCCAGCGGGAGGGCCCCCAAGAGACCCAGTACTTC.

The gene calls are TRBV6-5 and TRBJ1-3; tentative D call: TRBD1 (6 bases). The CDR3 covers 16 residues. The V and J ends lost 0 bases and 3 bases respectively, with 12 bases between them. Germline V gene sequence: CDR1 MNHEY, CDR2 SVGAGI. The CDR3: CASSYSAGTSGNTIYF. CDR3 in DNA: TGTGCCAGCAGTTACTCCGCCGGGACAAGTGGAAACACCATATATTTT.